This T cell receptor (beta chain) was identified in a study of blood T cells in healthy people across ages (dated by TCRdb to the mid-2010s). The study in broad terms: In model experiments, roughly one uniquely barcoded TCR beta cDNA molecule per two T cells was captured by template switching. To avoid experimental bias, donors of different ages were distributed randomly across sequencing lanes. Donors were grouped into four age groups: young (average about 15 years), middle-aged (around 39), aged (roughly 67) and long-lived (less than 85). Using the same blood draw, the study looked at two additional independent replicas of 1 million unique cDNA reads for two donors, one aged 18 to 30 and the other aged 80 or older. The study measured age-related changes in TCR beta repertoire diversity using deep sequencing normalized with unique cDNA molecular identifiers.

CDR3 length: 14 amino acids, cysteine to phenylalanine. Just the 42-base CDR3 DNA is kept, in frame starting at base 1. The CDR1 and CDR2 encoded by the germline V gene are MNHEY and SVGAGI. At the junction V is shortened by 0 bases and J by 6 bases, with 9 bases in between. Points on this clonotype: What antigen it recognizes has not been identified. No quality values exist for individual bases; no much larger clone is one base distant.

The library was generated by 5' RACE. Sequenced on an Illumina HiSeq 2500. A second PCR of about 6 to 11 cycles was performed with a sample-barcoded 5' primer and a J-beta primer mix. A unique molecular identifier was introduced onto each TCR beta cDNA molecule by a template-switch 5' adaptor carrying 12 random nucleotides. Each sample yielded at least 3 million CDR3-containing paired-end reads. All of the RNA was converted into first-strand cDNA using the Mint cDNA synthesis kit, with a TRBC-specific oligonucleotide serving as the primer. Following uracil-DNA glycosylase treatment, a first 18-cycle PCR with universal primers M1SS and BC2_uni_R was performed on all cDNA. In the original analysis: For normalization, 1 million high-quality reads, each with a distinct molecular identifier, were randomly selected from each sample. Instead of being binned into consensus sequences, reads that shared molecular identifiers were thrown out. CDR3 identification, clonotype clustering and error correction used MiTCR with a Q25 quality threshold and the strictest error-elimination algorithm. A nonparametric unseen species model with Euler transformation was used to estimate a lower bound on total TCR beta diversity. The public reads were reanalyzed by TCRdb: fastp trimming at Q25, MiXCR alignment, in-frame beta chains only. CDR3 protein duplicates are merged, each entry listing the most common genes and DNA. These V and J calls are TCRdb output, not the study's own analysis. A total of roughly 1.5 million distinct CDR3 sequences appear in this sample, around 40% of them only once. More than 4% of the sample is in the top ten clones.

Overall results and qualifications from the work: The CMV infection status of donors was not known, potentially confounding age-related changes in expanded clonotypes. Estimates of total diversity based on one million sequenced T cells were regarded as lower bounds and as underestimates. Observed TCR beta diversity per million T cells fell roughly linearly with age, and a significant reduction was already apparent by age around 40. Bulk unsorted PBMC profiling prevented conclusive comparison of naive and antigen-experienced compartments. The long-lived group showed more naive CD4+ T cells, fewer expanded clones and increased TCR diversity than the aged group, suggesting age selection. A strong correlation was found between observed TCR beta diversity and the percentage of naive T cells measured by flow cytometry.

Systemically healthy Caucasian individuals from Russia, about 38 in total and aged about 6 to 100 years, were included as donors. Approximately 9 milliliters of peripheral blood were collected from each donor into EDTA-treated Vacutainer tubes. Ficoll-Paque density-gradient centrifugation was used to isolate PBMCs, with at least 6.5 million per sample. Total RNA, at least 6 micrograms per sample, was extracted from PBMCs with Trizol reagent. For every donor, an aliquot of PBMCs went through flow cytometry to measure the percentages of naive CD45RAhigh/CD27high T cells. Rearrangement joined TRBV6-5 to TRBJ2-1; the D segment cannot be called with confidence. This TCR was sampled from a woman aged 18-29 years in good health. Sample: blood. The nucleotide sequence reads as follows: TGTGCCAGCAGTTACTCGATGTCTGGCAATGAGCAGTTCTTC. It translates as CASSYSMSGNEQFF.